This T cell receptor (beta chain) was identified during a study of spatial heterogeneity in lung cancer. This clonotype was detected ten times or more. Its specificity is not known. On each TCR cDNA molecule, a unique molecular identifier was present. Each CDR3 protein gets one entry after TCRdb re-called the 5' RACE reads with MiXCR. The sample consists of about 38,000 distinct CDR3 sequences, around 7.5% of them appearing once. Findings and caveats of the study: More often at tumor resection than at routine follow-up, ubiquitous expanded tumor TCRs were detected in the blood.

Time point given: sample taken at primary tumor resection. Donation came from roughly 72 patients with untreated early-stage non-small cell lung cancer. TCRs were sequenced from unsorted whole RNA of tumor, nontumor lung or PBMC. Germline V gene lookup returns CDR1 SGHTA and CDR2 FQGNSA. Trimming cost V 1 base and J 2 bases, with 16 bases left between them. The CDR3 contains 17 residues. This chain joins TRBV7-2 and TRBJ2-3; tentative D call: TRBD2 (6 bases). This sequence originates from a male donor with early-stage non-small cell lung cancer. The material sequenced was PBMCs, taken at surgery. The CDR3 reads CASSLGGGAAATDTQYF. CDR3 nucleotides: TGTGCCAGCAGCTTAGGGGGCGGGGCCGCCGCCACAGATACGCAGTATTTT.